This TCR beta chain was obtained from a study of T cells in Graves' hyperthyroidism and ophthalmopathy. Many counts were recorded for this clonotype. Its cognate antigen is unknown. Study-wide results and limits: Stable hyperthyroidism and ophthalmopathy were separated using 13 V-J signatures.

Exclusion followed for patients with uncontrolled infection, other autoimmune disease, pregnancy or lactation. In making diagnoses, clinical symptoms, serum thyroxine and TRAb, thyroid ultrasound and orbital computed tomography were all used. Using RNA transcripts as the source, TCR beta CDR3 regions were amplified. TCR CDR3 underwent first-round RT-PCR with the HTBI primer set. TCRdb re-called the multiplex PCR reads through MiXCR, storing one row per CDR3 protein. The sample has nearly 600,000 distinct CDR3 sequences; about 14% are singletons. The clonotype originates from a woman aged 18-35 years with Graves' ophthalmopathy. Sequencing was carried out using blood.

The CDR3 is CASSQTSNEQFF. The CDR3 DNA reads TGTGCCAGCAGCCAAACTAGCAATGAGCAGTTCTTC. V usage is TRBV3-1 and J usage is TRBJ2-1, with D maybe TRBD2 (5 bases). V was pared by 2 bases and J by 6 bases, with 5 bases between. The CDR3 consists of 12 residues. Looked up from germline, CDR1 is LGHDT and CDR2 is YNNKEL (reference sequence).